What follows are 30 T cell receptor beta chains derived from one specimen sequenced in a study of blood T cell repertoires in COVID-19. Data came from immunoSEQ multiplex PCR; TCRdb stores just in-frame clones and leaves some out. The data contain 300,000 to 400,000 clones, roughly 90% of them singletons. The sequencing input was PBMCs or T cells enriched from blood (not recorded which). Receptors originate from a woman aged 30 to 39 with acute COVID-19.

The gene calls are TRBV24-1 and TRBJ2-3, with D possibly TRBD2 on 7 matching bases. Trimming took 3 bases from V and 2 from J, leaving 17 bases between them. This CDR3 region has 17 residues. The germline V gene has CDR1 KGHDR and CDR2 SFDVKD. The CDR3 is CATSDPRMGGATDTQYF. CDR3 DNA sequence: TGTGCCACCAGTGATCCCCGGATGGGGGGGGCCACAGATACGCAGTATTTT.

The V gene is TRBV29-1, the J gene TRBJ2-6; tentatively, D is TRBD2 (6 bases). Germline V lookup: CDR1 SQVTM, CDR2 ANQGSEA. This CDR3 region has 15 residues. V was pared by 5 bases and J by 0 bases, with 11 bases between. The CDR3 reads CSVRDGSSGANVLTF. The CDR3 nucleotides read TGCAGCGTTCGGGACGGGAGCTCTGGGGCCAACGTCCTGACTTTC.

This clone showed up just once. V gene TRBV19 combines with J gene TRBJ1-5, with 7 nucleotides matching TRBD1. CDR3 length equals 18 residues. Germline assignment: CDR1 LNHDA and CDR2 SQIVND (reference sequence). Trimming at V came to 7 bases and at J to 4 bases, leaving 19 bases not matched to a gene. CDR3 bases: TGTGCCAGTACTCCTAGAGCCGGGACAGTGGGGATTAATCAGCCCCAGCATTTT. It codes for CASTPRAGTVGINQPQHF.

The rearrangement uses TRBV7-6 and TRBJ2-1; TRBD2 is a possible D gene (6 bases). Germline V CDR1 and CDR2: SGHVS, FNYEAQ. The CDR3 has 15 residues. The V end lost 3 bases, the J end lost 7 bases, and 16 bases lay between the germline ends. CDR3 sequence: CASSLAVGGYNEQFF. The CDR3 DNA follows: TGTGCCAGCAGCTTGGCTGTGGGGGGATATAATGAGCAGTTCTTC. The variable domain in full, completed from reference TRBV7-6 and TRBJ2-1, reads GAGVSQSPRYKVTKRGQDVALRCDPISGHVSLYWYRQALGQGPEFLTYFNYEAQQDKSGLPNDRFSAERPEGSISTLTIQRTEQRDSAMYRCASSLAVGGYNEQFFGPGTRLTVL.

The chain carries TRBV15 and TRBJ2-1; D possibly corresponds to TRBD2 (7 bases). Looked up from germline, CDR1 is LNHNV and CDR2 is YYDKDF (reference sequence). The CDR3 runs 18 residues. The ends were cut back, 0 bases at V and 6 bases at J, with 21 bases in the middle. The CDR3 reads CATSRDLLGGHRINEQFF. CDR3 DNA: TGTGCCACCAGCAGAGATTTATTGGGGGGGCACCGAATCAATGAGCAGTTCTTC.

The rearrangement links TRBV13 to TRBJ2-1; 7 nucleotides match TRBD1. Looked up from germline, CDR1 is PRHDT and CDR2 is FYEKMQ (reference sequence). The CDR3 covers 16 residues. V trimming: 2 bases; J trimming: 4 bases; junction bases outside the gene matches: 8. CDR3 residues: CASSLSGRDSYNEQFF. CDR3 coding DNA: TGTGCCAGCAGCTTATCGGGACGGGACAGTTACAATGAGCAGTTCTTC.

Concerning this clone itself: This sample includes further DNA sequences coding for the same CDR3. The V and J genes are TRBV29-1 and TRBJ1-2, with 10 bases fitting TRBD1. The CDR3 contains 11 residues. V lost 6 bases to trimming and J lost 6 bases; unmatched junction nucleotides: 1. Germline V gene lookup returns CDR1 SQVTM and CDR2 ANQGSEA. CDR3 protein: CSVGTGDGYTF. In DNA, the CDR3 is TGCAGCGTAGGGACAGGGGATGGCTACACCTTC.

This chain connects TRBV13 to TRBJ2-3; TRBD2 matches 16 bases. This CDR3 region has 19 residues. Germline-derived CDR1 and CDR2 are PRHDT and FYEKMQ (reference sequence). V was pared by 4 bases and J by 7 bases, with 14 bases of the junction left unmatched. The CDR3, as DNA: TGTGCCAGCAGCTCAAACCAACTAGGGACTAGCGGGGGGGCGTATACGCAGTATTTT. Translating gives CASSSNQLGTSGGAYTQYF.

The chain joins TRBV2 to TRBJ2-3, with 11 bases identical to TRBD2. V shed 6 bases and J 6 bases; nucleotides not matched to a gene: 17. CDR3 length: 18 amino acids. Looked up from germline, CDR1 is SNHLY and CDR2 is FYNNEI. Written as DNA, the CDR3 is TGTGCCAGCAGGGGGGACTCGGCTCTAGCGGGGGGATCGGATACGCAGTATTTT. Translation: CASRGDSALAGGSDTQYF.

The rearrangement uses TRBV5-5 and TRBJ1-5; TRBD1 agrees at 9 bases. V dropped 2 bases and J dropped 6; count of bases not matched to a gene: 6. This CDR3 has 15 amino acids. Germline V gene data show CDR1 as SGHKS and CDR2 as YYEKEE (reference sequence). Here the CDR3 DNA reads TGTGCCAGCAGCTTAGACAGGGGGGCCGTTCAGCCCCAGCATTTT. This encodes CASSLDRGAVQPQHF. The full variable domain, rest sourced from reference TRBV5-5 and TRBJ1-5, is DAGVTQSPTHLIKTRGQQVTLRCSPISGHKSVSWYQQVLGQGPQFIFQYYEKEERGRGNFPDRFSARQFPNYSSELNVNALLLGDSALYLCASSLDRGAVQPQHFGDGTRLSIL.

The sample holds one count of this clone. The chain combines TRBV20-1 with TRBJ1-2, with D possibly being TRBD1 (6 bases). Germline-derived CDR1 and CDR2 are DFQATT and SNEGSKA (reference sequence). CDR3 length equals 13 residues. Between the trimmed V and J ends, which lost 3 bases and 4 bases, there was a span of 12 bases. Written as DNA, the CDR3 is TGCAGTGCTAGTCTGGGCAGGGGCTATGGCTACACCTTC. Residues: CSASLGRGYGYTF.

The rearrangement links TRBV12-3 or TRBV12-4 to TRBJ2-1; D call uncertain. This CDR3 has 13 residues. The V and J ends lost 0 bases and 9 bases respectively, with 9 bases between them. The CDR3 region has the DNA TGTGCCAGCAGTTTAGCGCGACTGTTTGAGCAGTTCTTC. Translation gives CASSLARLFEQFF.

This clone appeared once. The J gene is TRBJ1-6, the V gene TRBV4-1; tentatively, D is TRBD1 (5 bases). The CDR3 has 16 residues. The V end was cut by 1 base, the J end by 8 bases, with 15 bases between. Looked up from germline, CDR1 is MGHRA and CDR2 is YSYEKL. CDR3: CASSQAKTAGYSPLHF. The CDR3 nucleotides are TGCGCCAGCAGCCAAGCCAAGACAGCGGGTTATTCACCCCTCCACTTT.

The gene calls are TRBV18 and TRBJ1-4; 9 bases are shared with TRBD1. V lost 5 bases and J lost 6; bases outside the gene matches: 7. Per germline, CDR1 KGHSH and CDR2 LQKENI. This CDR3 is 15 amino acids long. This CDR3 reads CASSMVWTGDEKLFF. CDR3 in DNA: TGTGCCAGCTCAATGGTTTGGACAGGGGATGAAAAACTGTTTTTT.

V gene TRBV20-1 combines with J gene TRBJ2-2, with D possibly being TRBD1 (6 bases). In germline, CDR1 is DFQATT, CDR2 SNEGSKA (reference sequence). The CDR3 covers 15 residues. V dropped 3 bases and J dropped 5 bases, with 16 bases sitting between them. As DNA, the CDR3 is TGCAGTGCTAGTCCCAGGGGTGGCGGAACCGGGGAGCTGTTTTTT. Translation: CSASPRGGGTGELFF.

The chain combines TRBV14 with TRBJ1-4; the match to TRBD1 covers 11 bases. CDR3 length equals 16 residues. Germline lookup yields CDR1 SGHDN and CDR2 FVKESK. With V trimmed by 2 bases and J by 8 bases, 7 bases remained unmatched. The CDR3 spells CASSQPRRTGGEKLFF. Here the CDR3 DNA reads TGTGCCAGCAGCCAACCTCGGCGGACAGGGGGCGAAAAACTGTTTTTT.

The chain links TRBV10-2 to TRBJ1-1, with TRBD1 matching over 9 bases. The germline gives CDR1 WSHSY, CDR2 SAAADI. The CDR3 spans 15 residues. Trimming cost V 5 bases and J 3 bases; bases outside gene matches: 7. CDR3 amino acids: CASSKQGAWDTEAFF. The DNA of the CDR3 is TGCGCCAGCAGTAAACAGGGGGCGTGGGACACTGAAGCTTTCTTT.

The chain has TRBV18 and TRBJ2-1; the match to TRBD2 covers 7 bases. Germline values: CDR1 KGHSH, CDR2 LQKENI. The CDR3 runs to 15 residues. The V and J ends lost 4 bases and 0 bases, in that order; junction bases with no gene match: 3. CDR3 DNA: TGTGCCAGCTCACAAAGCGGGATCTCCTACAATGAGCAGTTCTTC. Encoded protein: CASSQSGISYNEQFF.

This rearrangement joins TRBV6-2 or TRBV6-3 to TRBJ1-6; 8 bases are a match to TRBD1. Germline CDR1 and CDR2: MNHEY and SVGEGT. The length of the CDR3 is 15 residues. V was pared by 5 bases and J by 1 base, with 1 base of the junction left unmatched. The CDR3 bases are TGTGCCAGCAGTGGGACAGGATCCTATAATTCACCCCTCCACTTT. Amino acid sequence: CASSGTGSYNSPLHF.

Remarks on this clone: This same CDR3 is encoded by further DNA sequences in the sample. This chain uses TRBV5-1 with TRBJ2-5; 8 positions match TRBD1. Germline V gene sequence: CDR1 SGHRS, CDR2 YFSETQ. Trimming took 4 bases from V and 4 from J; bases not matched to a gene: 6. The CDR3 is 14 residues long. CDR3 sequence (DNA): TGCGCCAGCAGCCTGGACAGGGTACGAGAGACCCAGTACTTC. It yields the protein CASSLDRVRETQYF.

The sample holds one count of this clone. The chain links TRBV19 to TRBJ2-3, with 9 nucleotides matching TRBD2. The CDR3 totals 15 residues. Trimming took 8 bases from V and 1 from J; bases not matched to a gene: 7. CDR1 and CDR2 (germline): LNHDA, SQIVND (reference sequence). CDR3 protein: CASSASGTRTDTQYF. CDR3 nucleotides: TGTGCCAGTTCAGCTAGCGGGACCCGCACAGATACGCAGTATTTT.

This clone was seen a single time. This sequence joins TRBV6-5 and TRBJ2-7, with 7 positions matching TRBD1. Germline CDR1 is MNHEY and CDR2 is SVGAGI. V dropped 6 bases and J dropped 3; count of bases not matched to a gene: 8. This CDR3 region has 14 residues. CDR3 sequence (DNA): TGTGCCAGCAGGAATCCGGGACAGAACTACGAGCAGTACTTC. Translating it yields CASRNPGQNYEQYF.

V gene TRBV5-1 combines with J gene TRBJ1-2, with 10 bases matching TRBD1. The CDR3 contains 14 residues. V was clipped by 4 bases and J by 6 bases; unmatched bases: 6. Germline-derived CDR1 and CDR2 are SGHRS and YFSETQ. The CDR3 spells CASSPGQGKNGYTF. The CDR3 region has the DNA TGCGCCAGCAGCCCGGGACAGGGGAAGAATGGCTACACCTTC.

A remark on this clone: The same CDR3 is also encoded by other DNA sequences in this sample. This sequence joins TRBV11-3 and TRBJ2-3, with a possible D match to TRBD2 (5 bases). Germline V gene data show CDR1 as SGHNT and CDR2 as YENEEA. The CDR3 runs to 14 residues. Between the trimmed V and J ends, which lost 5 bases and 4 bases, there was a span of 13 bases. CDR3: CASSLGAGADTQYF. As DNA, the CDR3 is TGTGCCAGCAGCCTGGGAGCTGGGGCAGATACGCAGTATTTT.

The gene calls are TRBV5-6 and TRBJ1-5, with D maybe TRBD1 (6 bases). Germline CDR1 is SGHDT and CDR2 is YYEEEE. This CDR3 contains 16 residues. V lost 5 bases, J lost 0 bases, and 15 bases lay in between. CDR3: CASRPGGPTSNQPQHF. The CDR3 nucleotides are TGTGCCAGCAGACCTGGGGGCCCCACTAGCAATCAGCCCCAGCATTTT.

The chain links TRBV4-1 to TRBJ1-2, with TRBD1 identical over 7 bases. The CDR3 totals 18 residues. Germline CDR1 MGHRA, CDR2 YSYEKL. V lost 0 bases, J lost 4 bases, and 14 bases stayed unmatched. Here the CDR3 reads CASSQDKYPRGQGYGYTF. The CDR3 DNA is TGCGCCAGCAGCCAAGACAAATACCCTAGGGGGCAGGGCTATGGCTACACCTTC.

This CDR3 is CASSPTGLTGANVLTF. The CDR3 DNA reads as TGTGCCAGCAGCCCGACAGGGCTGACTGGGGCCAACGTCCTGACTTTC. The genes are TRBV7-9 and TRBJ2-6; TRBD1 matches 7 bases. The CDR3 has 16 amino acids. Germline V gene sequence: CDR1 SEHNR, CDR2 FQNEAQ (reference sequence). The V segment lost 5 bases and the J segment 2 bases; nucleotides outside the gene matches: 6.

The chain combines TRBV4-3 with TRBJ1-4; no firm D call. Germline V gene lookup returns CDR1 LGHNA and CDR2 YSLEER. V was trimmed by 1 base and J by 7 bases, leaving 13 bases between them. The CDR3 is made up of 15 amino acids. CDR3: CASSQGYSRGEKLFF. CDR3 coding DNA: TGCGCCAGCAGCCAAGGTTATAGTCGGGGTGAAAAACTGTTTTTT.

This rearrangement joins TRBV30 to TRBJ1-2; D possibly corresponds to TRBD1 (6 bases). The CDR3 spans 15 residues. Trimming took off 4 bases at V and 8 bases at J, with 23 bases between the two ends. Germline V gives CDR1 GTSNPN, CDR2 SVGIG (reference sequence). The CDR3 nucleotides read TGTGCCTGGAATAGGGGGGGGAAGTTCGGGTCGGGCTACACCTTC. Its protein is CAWNRGGKFGSGYTF.

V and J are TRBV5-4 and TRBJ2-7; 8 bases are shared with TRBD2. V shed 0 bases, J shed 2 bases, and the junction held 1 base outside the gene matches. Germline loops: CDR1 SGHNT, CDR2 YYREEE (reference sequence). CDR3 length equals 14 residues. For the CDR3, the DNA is TGTGCCAGCAGCTTGGCGGGGGGGACCTACGAGCAGTACTTC. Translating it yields CASSLAGGTYEQYF.